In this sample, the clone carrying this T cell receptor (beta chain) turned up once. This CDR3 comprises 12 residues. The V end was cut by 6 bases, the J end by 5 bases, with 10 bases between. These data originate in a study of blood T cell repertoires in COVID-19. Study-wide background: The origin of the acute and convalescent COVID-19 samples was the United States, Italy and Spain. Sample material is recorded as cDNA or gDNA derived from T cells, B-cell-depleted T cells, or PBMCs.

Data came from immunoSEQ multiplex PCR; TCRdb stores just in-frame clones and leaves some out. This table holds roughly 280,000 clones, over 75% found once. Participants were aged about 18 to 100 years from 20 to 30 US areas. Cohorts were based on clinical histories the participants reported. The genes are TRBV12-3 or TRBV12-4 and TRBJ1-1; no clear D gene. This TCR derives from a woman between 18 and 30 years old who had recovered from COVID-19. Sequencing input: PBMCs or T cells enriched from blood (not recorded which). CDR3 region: CASRLLGTEAFF. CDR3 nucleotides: TGTGCCAGCAGACTCCTCGGGACTGAAGCTTTCTTT.